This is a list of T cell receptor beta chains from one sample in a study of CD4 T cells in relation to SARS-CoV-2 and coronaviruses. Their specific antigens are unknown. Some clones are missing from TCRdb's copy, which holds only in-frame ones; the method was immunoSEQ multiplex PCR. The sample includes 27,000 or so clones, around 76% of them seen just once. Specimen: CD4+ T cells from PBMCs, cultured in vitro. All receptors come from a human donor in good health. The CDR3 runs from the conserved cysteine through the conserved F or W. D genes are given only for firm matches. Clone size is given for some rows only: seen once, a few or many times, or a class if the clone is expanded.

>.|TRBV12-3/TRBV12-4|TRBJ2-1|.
CASSLGGLRPAFF
TGTGCCAGCAGTCTAGGGGGACTGCGGCCTGCGTTCTTC
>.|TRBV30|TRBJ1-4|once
CAWSRHQNEKLFF
TGTGCCTGGAGTAGACACCAGAATGAAAAACTGTTTTTT
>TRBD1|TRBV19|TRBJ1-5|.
CASTRKGQGDQPQHF
TGTGCCAGTACGAGAAAGGGACAGGGCGATCAGCCCCAGCATTTT
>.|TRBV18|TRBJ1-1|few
CASSPTNSRASGTEAFF
TGTGCCAGCTCACCTACTAACTCCCGGGCCTCGGGAACTGAAGCTTTCTTT
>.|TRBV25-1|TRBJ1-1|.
CASSEWGENTEAFF
TGTGCCAGCAGTGAATGGGGAGAGAACACTGAAGCTTTCTTT
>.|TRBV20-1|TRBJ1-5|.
CSASSRRQPQHF
TGCAGTGCTAGTTCAAGGAGGCAGCCCCAGCATTTT
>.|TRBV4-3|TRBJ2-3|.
CASSPMWGFLTDTQYF
TGCGCCAGCAGCCCGATGTGGGGCTTCCTCACAGATACGCAGTATTTT
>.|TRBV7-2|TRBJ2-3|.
CASSPGWALASDTQYF
TGTGCCAGCAGCCCCGGGTGGGCCCTCGCTTCAGATACGCAGTATTTT
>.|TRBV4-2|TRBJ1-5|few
CASSQDPGGALSNQPQHF
TGTGCCAGCAGCCAAGACCCCGGGGGGGCCCTTAGCAATCAGCCCCAGCATTTT
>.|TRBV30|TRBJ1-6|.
CAWRRNPEVRYFKSPLHF
TGTGCCTGGAGGAGGAACCCGGAGGTGCGCTACTTCAAATCACCCCTCCACTTT
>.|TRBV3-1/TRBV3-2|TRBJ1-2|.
CASSQGTAGGYTF
TGTGCCAGCAGCCAAGGAACGGCCGGAGGCTACACCTTC
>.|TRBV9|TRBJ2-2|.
CASSVGLGHNTGELFF
TGTGCCAGCAGCGTAGGATTAGGGCATAACACCGGGGAGCTGTTTTTT
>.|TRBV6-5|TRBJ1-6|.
CASSTTTGYNSPLHF
TGTGCCAGCAGTACCACGACAGGCTATAATTCACCCCTCCACTTT
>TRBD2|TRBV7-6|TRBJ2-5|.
CASSPYSGRGETQYF
TGTGCCAGCAGCCCCTATAGCGGGAGGGGAGAGACCCAGTACTTC
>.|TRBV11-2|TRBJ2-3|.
CASSLDPTSQDTQYF
TGTGCCAGCAGCTTAGATCCTACTAGCCAGGATACGCAGTATTTT
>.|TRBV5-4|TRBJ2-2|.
CASSLADSNTGELFF
TGTGCCAGCAGCTTGGCGGACAGCAACACCGGGGAGCTGTTTTTT
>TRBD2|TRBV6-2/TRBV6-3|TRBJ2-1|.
CASSAGLAGPPREQFF
TGTGCCAGCAGTGCTGGACTAGCGGGGCCCCCTCGGGAGCAGTTCTTC
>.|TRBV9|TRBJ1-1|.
CASSVAVGGPTNTEAFF
TGTGCCAGCAGCGTAGCTGTTGGGGGACCAACCAACACTGAAGCTTTCTTT
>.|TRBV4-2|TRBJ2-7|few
CASSQGQSLSSYEQYF
TGTGCCAGCAGCCAAGGACAGTCCCTCAGCTCCTACGAGCAGTACTTC
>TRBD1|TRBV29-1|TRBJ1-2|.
CSVGDRGGYTF
TGCAGCGTCGGCGACAGGGGCGGCTACACCTTC
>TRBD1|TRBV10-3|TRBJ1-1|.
CAIRQGAGNTEAFF
TGTGCCATCCGACAGGGGGCTGGGAACACTGAAGCTTTCTTT
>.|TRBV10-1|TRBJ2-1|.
CASSDGVSYNEQFF
TGCGCCAGCAGTGACGGGGTCAGTTACAATGAGCAGTTCTTC
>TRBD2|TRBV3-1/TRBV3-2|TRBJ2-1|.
CASSRAGDSYNEQFF
TGTGCCAGCAGCCGAGCGGGGGACTCCTACAATGAGCAGTTCTTC
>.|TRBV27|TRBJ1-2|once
CASTSSGADTYGYTF
TGTGCCAGCACCTCCTCCGGGGCAGACACCTATGGCTACACCTTC
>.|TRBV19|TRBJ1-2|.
CASSITGSFGYTF
TGTGCCAGTAGTATTACGGGGTCTTTTGGCTACACCTTC
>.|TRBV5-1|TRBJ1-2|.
CASSLEGDYGYTF
TGCGCCAGCAGCTTGGAAGGGGACTATGGCTACACCTTC
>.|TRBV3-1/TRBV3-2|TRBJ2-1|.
CASSAPGGLGINEQFF
TGTGCCAGCAGCGCACCGGGGGGCCTGGGAATCAATGAGCAGTTCTTC
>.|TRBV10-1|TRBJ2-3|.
CASSSPGATDTQYF
TGCGCCAGCAGTTCCCCGGGAGCCACAGATACGCAGTATTTT
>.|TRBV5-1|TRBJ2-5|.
CASTKGGGQTQETQYF
TGCGCCAGCACTAAAGGGGGGGGACAAACACAAGAGACCCAGTACTTC
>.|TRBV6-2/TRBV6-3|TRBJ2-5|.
CASSYTSVGTQYF
TGTGCCAGCAGTTACACCTCGGTGGGGACCCAGTACTTC
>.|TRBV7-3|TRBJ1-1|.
CASSQQGNTEAFF
TGTGCCAGCAGCCAGCAGGGGAACACTGAAGCTTTCTTT
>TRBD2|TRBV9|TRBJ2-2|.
CASSVRLAGGSGELFF
TGTGCCAGCAGCGTAAGACTAGCGGGGGGATCCGGGGAGCTGTTTTTT
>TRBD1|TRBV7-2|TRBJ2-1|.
CASSSRQGSSYNEQFF
TGTGCCAGCAGCTCACGACAGGGGAGCTCCTACAATGAGCAGTTCTTC
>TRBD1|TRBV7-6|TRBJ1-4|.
CASSFGTGGFYEKLFF
TGTGCCAGCAGCTTTGGGACAGGGGGCTTCTATGAAAAACTGTTTTTT
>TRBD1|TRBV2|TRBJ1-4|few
CASSKQGGFEEKLFF
TGTGCCAGCAGTAAACAGGGGGGGTTTGAAGAAAAACTGTTTTTT
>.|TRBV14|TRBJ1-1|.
CASSPWGSTGAFF
TGTGCCAGCAGCCCCTGGGGGTCCACGGGAGCTTTCTTT
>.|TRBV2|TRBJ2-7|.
CASTRTEDVGQYF
TGTGCCAGCACCCGGACAGAAGATGTCGGGCAGTACTTC
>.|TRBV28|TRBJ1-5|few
CASSVPRFGQPQHF
TGTGCCAGCAGCGTGCCAAGGTTCGGGCAGCCCCAGCATTTT
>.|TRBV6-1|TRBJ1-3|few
CASSEWGEGNTIYF
TGTGCCAGCAGTGAGTGGGGGGAAGGAAACACCATATATTTT
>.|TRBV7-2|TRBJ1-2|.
CASSLAGWNGYTF
TGTGCCAGCAGCTTAGCAGGGTGGAATGGCTACACCTTC
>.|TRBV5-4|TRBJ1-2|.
CASSLVGVESLGYTF
TGTGCCAGCAGCTTGGTTGGGGTTGAATCCCTGGGCTACACCTTC
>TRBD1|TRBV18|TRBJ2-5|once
CASSPGQGVETQYF
TGTGCCAGCTCACCGGGACAGGGTGTGGAGACCCAGTACTTC